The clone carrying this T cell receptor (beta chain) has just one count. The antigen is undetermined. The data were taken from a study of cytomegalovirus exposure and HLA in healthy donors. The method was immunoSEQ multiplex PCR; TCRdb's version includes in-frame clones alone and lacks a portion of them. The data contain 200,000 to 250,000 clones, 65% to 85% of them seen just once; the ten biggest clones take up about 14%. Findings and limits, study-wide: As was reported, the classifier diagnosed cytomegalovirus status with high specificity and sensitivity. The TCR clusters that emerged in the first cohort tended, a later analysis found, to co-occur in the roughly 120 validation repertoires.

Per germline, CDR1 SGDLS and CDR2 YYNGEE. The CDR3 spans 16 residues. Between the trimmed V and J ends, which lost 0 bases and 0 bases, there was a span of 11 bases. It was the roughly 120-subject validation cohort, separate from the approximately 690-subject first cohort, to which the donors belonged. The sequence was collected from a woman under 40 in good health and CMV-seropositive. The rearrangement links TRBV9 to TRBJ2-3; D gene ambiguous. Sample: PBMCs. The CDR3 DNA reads TGTGCCAGCAGCGTAGAGGCGGAAGCAAGCACAGATACGCAGTATTTT. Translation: CASSVEAEASTDTQYF.